These 9 T cell receptor beta chains originate from one sample sequenced in a study of identical twins. TCRdb re-called the 5' RACE reads with MiXCR, one entry per CDR3 protein. This table has about 190,000 distinct CDR3 sequences, roughly 15% appearing once. This sample was shared with a second study, whose subject was T cells expressing NK-cell markers.

The material sequenced was CD8+ T cells sorted from blood. The receptor source for this set is a woman between 18 and 29 years old in good health.

This clonotype was picked up a small number of times. The V call is TRBV12-3 or TRBV12-4, the J call TRBJ1-4; 7 bases are a match to TRBD1. The CDR3 contains 15 residues. V shed 6 bases and J 8 bases; nucleotides not matched to a gene: 12. The CDR3 sequence: CASSWGLGQLEKLFF. DNA for the CDR3: TGTGCCAGCAGCTGGGGTCTGGGACAGTTGGAAAAACTGTTTTTT.

The J gene is TRBJ2-2, the V gene TRBV20-1; 7 nucleotides agree with TRBD2. Losses at the gene ends were 1 base for V and 3 bases for J; bases not matched to a gene: 5. Germline-derived CDR1 and CDR2 are DFQATT and SNEGSKA (reference sequence). This CDR3 spans 15 amino acids. DNA for the CDR3: TGCAGTGCTAGAGGGCGGGAGACCGACACCGGGGAGCTGTTTTTT. The encoded protein is CSARGRETDTGELFF.

In this sample, this clonotype turned up a few times. Here the CDR3 DNA reads TGTGCCAGCAGTTACCTGACTAGGAATGAGCAGTTCTTC. Its protein product is CASSYLTRNEQFF. The rearrangement joins TRBV6-6 to TRBJ2-1; maybe TRBD2 (6 bases). The CDR3 is 13 residues long. Deletions cut 2 bases from V and 7 bases from J, with 9 bases between. Germline lookup yields CDR1 MNHNY and CDR2 SVGAGI (reference sequence).

This clonotype has ten or more counts. This chain uses TRBV29-1 with TRBJ2-5; 10 bases line up with TRBD2. Germline V CDR1 and CDR2: SQVTM, ANQGSEA. This CDR3 is 14 amino acids long. The V segment lost 2 bases and the J segment 5 bases; nucleotides outside the gene matches: 5. CDR3 in amino acids: CSVEPAGGLETQYF. The CDR3 DNA reads as TGCAGCGTTGAACCAGCGGGAGGGCTGGAGACCCAGTACTTC.

V gene TRBV2 combines with J gene TRBJ2-5; D is possibly TRBD1 (5 bases). The V and J ends lost 4 bases and 7 bases respectively, with 22 bases between them. The CDR3 covers 16 residues. CDR1 and CDR2 (germline): SNHLY, FYNNEI. CDR3 amino acids: CASSGGRAPDGATQYF. The CDR3 DNA is TGTGCCAGCAGTGGGGGCCGCGCGCCCGATGGTGCGACCCAGTACTTC.

This clonotype was detected only once. The V gene is TRBV27, the J gene TRBJ2-7; 14 nucleotides line up with TRBD2. CDR3 length: 17 residues. CDR1 is MNHEY, CDR2 SMNVEV, per germline (reference sequence). With V trimmed by 7 bases and J by 0 bases, 8 bases remained unmatched. CDR3 nucleotide sequence: TGTGCCAGCACTCAGAGACTAGCGGGGGGGGCCTCCTACGAGCAGTACTTC. This sequence encodes CASTQRLAGGASYEQYF.

This clonotype was seen just once. The chain is built from TRBV6-5 and TRBJ2-7; TRBD1 might be the D (5 bases). The CDR3 length is 14 residues. Trimming left V 1 base short and J 4 bases short, with 11 bases between. Germline-derived CDR1 and CDR2 are MNHEY and SVGAGI. The CDR3 DNA reads as TGTGCCAGCAGTTACTACGGACACGGATACGAGCAGTACTTC. Translating it yields CASSYYGHGYEQYF.

This clonotype was seen a handful of times. The chain employs TRBV20-1 and TRBJ2-7; no clear D. The CDR3 contains 14 residues. Germline CDR1 reads DFQATT; CDR2 reads SNEGSKA (reference sequence). V lost 5 bases, J lost 3 bases, and 17 bases lay in between. The CDR3: CSAEALLRSYEQYF. CDR3 coding DNA: TGCAGTGCTGAAGCCCTGCTGAGGAGCTACGAGCAGTACTTC.

The sample holds a few counts of this clonotype. The chain couples TRBV7-9 to TRBJ2-7; no definite D call. V gave up 2 bases and J gave up 0 bases, with 11 bases separating them. Germline V gene lookup returns CDR1 SEHNR and CDR2 FQNEAQ (reference sequence). This CDR3 region has 15 residues. The CDR3 is CASSLYKRASYEQYF. The CDR3 coding sequence is TGTGCCAGCAGCTTATATAAACGAGCCTCCTACGAGCAGTACTTC.